The T cell receptor (beta chain) under discussion was sequenced for a study of OX40 agonist ivuxolimab in advanced cancers. From germline, CDR1 is LNHDA and CDR2 SQIVND (reference sequence). CDR3 size: 13 residues. V was cut by 6 bases and J by 4 bases, with 10 bases left in between. The data were produced by immunoSEQ multiplex PCR, yet TCRdb's version contains in-frame clones alone and is incomplete. The data hold about 17,000 clones, with around 80% observed a single time. This clonotype was obtained from an adult with an advanced solid tumor such as melanoma, head and neck, liver or kidney cancer. Sample: CD4+ or CD8+ T cells sorted from blood, taken in a trial of the OX40 agonist ivuxolimab. This chain uses TRBV19 with TRBJ1-5; no reliable D call. The CDR3 DNA sequence: TGTGCCAGTAGCGCCCCCGGTAATCAGCCCCAGCATTTT. It encodes CASSAPGNQPQHF.